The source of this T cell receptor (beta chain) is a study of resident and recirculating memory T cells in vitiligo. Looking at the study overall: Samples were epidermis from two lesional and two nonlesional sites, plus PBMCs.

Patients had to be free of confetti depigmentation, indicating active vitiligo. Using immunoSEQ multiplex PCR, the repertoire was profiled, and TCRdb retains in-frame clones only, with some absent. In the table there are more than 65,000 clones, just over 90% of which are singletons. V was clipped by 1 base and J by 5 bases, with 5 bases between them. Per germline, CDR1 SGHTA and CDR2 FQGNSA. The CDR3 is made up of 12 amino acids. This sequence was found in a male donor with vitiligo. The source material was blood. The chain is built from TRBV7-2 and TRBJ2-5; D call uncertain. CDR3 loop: CASSLDLETQYF. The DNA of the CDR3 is TGTGCCAGCAGCTTAGATCTCGAGACCCAGTACTTC.